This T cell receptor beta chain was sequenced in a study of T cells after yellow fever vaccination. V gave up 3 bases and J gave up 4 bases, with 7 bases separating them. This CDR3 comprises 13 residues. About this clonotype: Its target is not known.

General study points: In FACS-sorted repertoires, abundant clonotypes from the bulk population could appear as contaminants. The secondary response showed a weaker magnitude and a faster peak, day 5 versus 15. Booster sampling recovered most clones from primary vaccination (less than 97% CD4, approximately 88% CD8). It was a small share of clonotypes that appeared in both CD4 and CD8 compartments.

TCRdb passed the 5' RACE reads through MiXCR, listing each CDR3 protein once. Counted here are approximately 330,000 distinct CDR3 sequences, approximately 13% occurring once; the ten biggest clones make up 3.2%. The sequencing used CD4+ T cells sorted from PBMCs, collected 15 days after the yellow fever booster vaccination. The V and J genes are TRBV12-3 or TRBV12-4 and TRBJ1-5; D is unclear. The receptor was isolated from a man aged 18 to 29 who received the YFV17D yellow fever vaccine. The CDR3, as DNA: TGTGCCAGCAGTTTGACCGCGAATCAGCCCCAGCATTTT. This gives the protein CASSLTANQPQHF.